Following are 19 T cell receptor beta chains from one sample sequenced in a study of blood T cell repertoires in COVID-19. Profiling relied on immunoSEQ multiplex PCR, and the TCRdb table lists in-frame clones only, not all of them. The table lists roughly 52,000 clones, roughly 87% of them singletons. Material for sequencing was peripheral blood. The receptors come from a man aged 35 to 55 with COVID-19, enrolled during active disease.

This chain uses TRBV18 with TRBJ1-2; 7 bases fit TRBD1. J gave up 3 bases and V 2 bases, and 3 bases lay outside the gene matches. Germline CDR1 reads KGHSH; CDR2 reads LQKENI. This CDR3 is 14 amino acids long. The DNA for the CDR3 is TGTGCCAGCTCACCAGACAGGGAGGACTATGGCTACACCTTC. Amino acids: CASSPDREDYGYTF. The full variable domain, in which reference TRBV18 and TRBJ1-2 provide the parts outside the CDR3, is NAGVMQNPRHLVRRRGQEARLRCSPMKGHSHVYWYRQLPEEGLKFMVYLQKENIIDESGMPKERFSAEFPKEGPSILRIQQVVRGDSAAYFCASSPDREDYGYTFGSGTRLTVV.

The chain recombines TRBV4-2 with TRBJ2-7; 9 bases fit TRBD2. After removal of 2 bases from V and 7 bases from J, the junction contained 9 bases not matched to a gene. The CDR3 totals 15 residues. Germline V gene lookup returns CDR1 LGHNA and CDR2 YNFKEQ. The CDR3 nucleotides read TGTGCCAGCAGCCAACCCGGCGGGGGGGCAATAGAGCAGTACTTC. Its protein product is CASSQPGGGAIEQYF.

The sample holds one count of this clone. The chain combines TRBV21-1 with TRBJ2-3; whether TRBD1, the table's D call, matches the DNA was not checked. TRBV21-1 is flagged as a pseudogene. The CDR3 has 15 amino acids. The CDR3 protein is CASSKDEAGADTQYF. The CDR3 DNA reads as TGTGCCAGCAGCAAAGACGAGGCAGGGGCAGATACGCAGTATTTT.

This clone was recorded only once. The chain combines TRBV5-1 with TRBJ2-5, with 8 bases identical to TRBD2. The V segment lost 0 bases and the J segment 0 bases; nucleotides outside the gene matches: 1. The CDR3 has 15 amino acids. Germline V gene sequence: CDR1 SGHRS, CDR2 YFSETQ. CDR3 nucleotide sequence: TGCGCCAGCAGCTTGGCGGGGGGGTACCAAGAGACCCAGTACTTC. This translates into CASSLAGGYQETQYF.

The V gene is TRBV29-1, the J gene TRBJ1-6; weak D call: TRBD1 (6 bases). The V end lost 5 bases, the J end lost 6 bases, and 14 bases lay between the germline ends. Germline V CDR1 and CDR2: SQVTM, ANQGSEA. This CDR3 spans 14 amino acids. CDR3: CSVKPDRTNSPLHF. CDR3 nucleotides: TGCAGCGTTAAACCCGACAGGACTAATTCACCCCTCCACTTT.

Judged by abundance, this clone is medium-sized. This chain connects TRBV10-2 to TRBJ1-5, with D hard to call. Germline CDR1 is WSHSY and CDR2 is SAAADI. V lost 6 bases, J lost 6 bases, and 9 bases lay in between. The CDR3 is 12 amino acids. In DNA, the CDR3 is TGCGCCAGCAGAGCGCCCCCTCAGCCCCAGCATTTT. It translates to CASRAPPQPQHF.

The chain has TRBV5-4 and TRBJ1-3; 9 nucleotides match TRBD1. Germline V gene data show CDR1 as SGHNT and CDR2 as YYREEE (reference sequence). The CDR3 is 16 residues long. Unmatched junction bases numbered 3, after V lost 0 bases and J lost 2 bases. The DNA of the CDR3 is TGTGCCAGCAGCTTGGGGACAGGGGCTCCTGGAAACACCATATATTTT. Translation gives CASSLGTGAPGNTIYF.

This sequence joins TRBV9 and TRBJ1-1; 7 bases fit TRBD1. Germline V gives CDR1 SGDLS, CDR2 YYNGEE. The CDR3 sequence is 16 residues long. Trimming at V came to 3 bases and at J to 4 bases, leaving 12 bases not matched to a gene. The CDR3 reads CASSARGDSKGTEAFF. DNA for the CDR3: TGTGCCAGCAGCGCCCGAGGGGACAGCAAGGGCACTGAAGCTTTCTTT.

The CDR3 DNA reads as TGTGCCATCAGTGAGACAGTTAACTATGGCTACACCTTC. As protein: CAISETVNYGYTF. This sequence joins TRBV10-3 and TRBJ1-2, with D hard to call. Germline lookup yields CDR1 ENHRY and CDR2 SYGVKD. Trimming took 2 bases from V and 1 from J, leaving 5 bases between them. The CDR3 spans 13 residues.

The V and J genes are TRBV15 and TRBJ2-1; 10 nucleotides align to TRBD1. The V and J ends lost 0 bases and 9 bases, in that order; junction bases with no gene match: 11. The CDR3 consists of 17 residues. Germline CDR1 LNHNV, CDR2 YYDKDF (reference sequence). CDR3 sequence: CATSREVPGQGRAEQFF. CDR3 coding DNA: TGTGCCACCAGCAGAGAAGTGCCGGGACAGGGGCGGGCTGAGCAGTTCTTC.

The chain carries TRBV9 and TRBJ2-1, with 10 bases that match TRBD2. After removal of 1 base from V and 7 bases from J, the junction contained 5 bases not matched to a gene. Germline loops: CDR1 SGDLS, CDR2 YYNGEE. The CDR3 consists of 15 residues. The CDR3 region has the DNA TGTGCCAGCAGCGTATCTAGCGGGAGTGTAAATGAGCAGTTCTTC. It codes for CASSVSSGSVNEQFF.

This clone was seen a handful of times. This rearrangement joins TRBV5-1 to TRBJ1-1; maybe TRBD1 (6 bases). The CDR3 length is 16 residues. Trimming cost V 6 bases and J 1 base, with 19 bases left between them. Germline V gene lookup returns CDR1 SGHRS and CDR2 YFSETQ. The CDR3: CASTPEDSQRNTEAFF. Here the CDR3 DNA reads TGCGCCAGCACCCCGGAGGACAGCCAACGGAACACTGAAGCTTTCTTT.

The rearrangement links TRBV18 to TRBJ1-6; D is possibly TRBD1 (5 bases). In germline, CDR1 is KGHSH, CDR2 LQKENI. CDR3 length equals 14 residues. V was clipped by 5 bases and J by 7 bases, with 12 bases between them. CDR3 amino acids: CASSSGGRNSPLHF. The DNA of the CDR3 is TGTGCCAGCTCATCCGGGGGTCGGAATTCACCCCTCCACTTT.

The DNA of the CDR3 is TGTGCCAGCCTATGGGACAGTACCTTATCAGAAGGCTACACCTTC. Amino acid sequence: CASLWDSTLSEGYTF. The genes are TRBV2 and TRBJ1-2, with 7 bases identical to TRBD1. V lost 8 bases and J lost 8; bases outside the gene matches: 17. The CDR3 has 15 amino acids. The germline V gene encodes CDR1 SNHLY and CDR2 FYNNEI. Full variable domain (missing parts from reference TRBV2 and TRBJ1-2): EPEVTQTPSHQVTQMGQEVILRCVPISNHLYFYWYRQILGQKVEFLVSFYNNEISEKSEIFDDQFSVERPDGSNFTLKIRSTKLEDSAMYFCASLWDSTLSEGYTFGSGTRLTVV.

The chain is built from TRBV6-5 and TRBJ1-2; D possibly corresponds to TRBD1 (6 bases). The V gene lost 0 bases and the J gene lost 4 bases, with 15 bases spanning the gap. The CDR3 runs to 16 residues. CDR1 and CDR2 (germline): MNHEY, SVGAGI. The CDR3 spells CASSYSGGARSYGYTF. CDR3 coding DNA: TGTGCCAGCAGTTACTCTGGGGGGGCGCGGAGCTATGGCTACACCTTC.

This chain uses TRBV7-9 with TRBJ2-5; the D gene is possibly TRBD1 (5 bases). From germline, CDR1 is SEHNR and CDR2 FQNEAQ (reference sequence). V lost 3 bases and J 5 bases, leaving 13 bases between the germline ends. The CDR3 consists of 14 residues. CDR3 residues: CASSLQGTGETQYF. The CDR3 DNA is TGTGCCAGCAGCTTGCAGGGTACCGGGGAGACCCAGTACTTC.

This clone was seen a few times. V usage is TRBV6-1 and J usage is TRBJ1-4; 8 bases fit TRBD1. CDR1 and CDR2 (germline): MNHNS, SASEGT. Trimming took 2 bases from V and 3 from J; bases not matched to a gene: 11. The CDR3 sequence is 18 residues long. CDR3 coding DNA: TGTGCCAGCAGTGAACTAATGGGCAGGGGGCTATCTAATGAAAAACTGTTTTTT. Translated: CASSELMGRGLSNEKLFF.

The chain recombines TRBV7-9 with TRBJ1-3, with 7 positions matching TRBD1. V shed 5 bases, J shed 1 base, and the junction held 8 bases outside the gene matches. The CDR3 is made up of 16 amino acids. Germline lookup yields CDR1 SEHNR and CDR2 FQNEAQ (reference sequence). The CDR3 DNA sequence: TGTGCCAGCAGCCCACCGGGACAGATTTCTGGAAACACCATATATTTT. Translated: CASSPPGQISGNTIYF.

This chain uses TRBV30 with TRBJ1-4; D perhaps matches TRBD1 (6 bases). CDR3 length: 15 residues. V gave up 4 bases and J gave up 3 bases, with 15 bases separating them. CDR1 and CDR2 from the germline V gene are GTSNPN and SVGIG (reference sequence). DNA of the CDR3: TGTGCCTGGACCAGGGGAGGGGCGGCTAATGAAAAACTGTTTTTT. It specifies CAWTRGGAANEKLFF.